The 2 T cell receptor beta chains given below trace back to one sample, sequenced in a study of T-cell reconstitution after alpha-beta-depleted transplantation in children listed by TCRdb under 2016. The treatment or condition label on this specimen signifies: allogeneic hematopoietic cell transplantation with graft depleted of TCRalphabeta T cells and CD19 B cells. The library was built by means of PCR. Sequencing instrument: Illumina HiSeq 2500. Molecular barcoding was employed in the preparation of TCR libraries, with unique molecular identifiers being used to normalize TCRbeta repertoire quantification. TCRdb applied fastp at Q25 and MiXCR to the public reads, then kept only in-frame beta chains. Entries that share a CDR3 protein sequence are merged under the most common genes and DNA. A total of hundreds of thousands of distinct CDR3 sequences appear in this sample, roughly 23% of them only once. The ten largest clonotypes hold about 14% of the sample.

The input for sequencing was PBMCs, mostly from graft donor cells, taken 360 days after TCRalphabeta/CD19-depleted stem cell transplant. The receptors were gathered from a boy in the first two years of life who had a stem cell transplant for acute myeloid leukemia, so the T cells may come from the graft donor.

This clonotype was found a few times. The chain employs TRBV29-1 and TRBJ2-1; D may match TRBD1 or TRBD2 (5 bases each). Germline V gene data show CDR1 as SQVTM and CDR2 as ANQGSEA. V was pared by 5 bases and J by 4 bases, with 18 bases between. CDR3 length: 15 residues. The CDR3 region is CSVFRVATGYNEQFF. As DNA, the CDR3 is TGCAGCGTTTTCAGGGTTGCGACGGGGTACAATGAGCAGTTCTTC.

This clonotype was seen repeatedly, ten times or more. V is TRBV20-1 and J is TRBJ1-2, with TRBD1 matching 8 bases. The V gene's germline CDR1 is DFQATT and CDR2 SNEGSKA (reference sequence). This CDR3 spans 14 amino acids. J gave up 5 bases and V 3 bases, and 8 bases lay outside the gene matches. The CDR3 bases are TGCAGTGCTAGGCGGACAGGGATTTTTTATGGCTACACCTTC. Its translation: CSARRTGIFYGYTF.